This TCR beta chain was captured by sequencing in a study of T cell changes during pregnancy in multiple sclerosis. TCRdb keeps only in-frame clones here, not all; method: immunoSEQ multiplex PCR. The table includes 65,000 to 70,000 clones, 85% to 95% detected once. The CDR3 has 16 amino acids. Trimming pared 1 base from V and 6 bases from J, leaving 19 bases between. Germline V gene data show CDR1 as SNHLY and CDR2 as FYNNEI. This TCR was sampled from a female donor in good health, enrolled as a control in a pregnancy study. V usage is TRBV2 and J usage is TRBJ2-7; maybe TRBD1 (6 bases). Material: peripheral blood, obtained in the third trimester of pregnancy. The CDR3 loop is CASSEGSLLQGSEQYF. CDR3 DNA sequence: TGTGCCAGCAGTGAAGGTTCTCTGCTCCAGGGGTCCGAGCAGTACTTC.